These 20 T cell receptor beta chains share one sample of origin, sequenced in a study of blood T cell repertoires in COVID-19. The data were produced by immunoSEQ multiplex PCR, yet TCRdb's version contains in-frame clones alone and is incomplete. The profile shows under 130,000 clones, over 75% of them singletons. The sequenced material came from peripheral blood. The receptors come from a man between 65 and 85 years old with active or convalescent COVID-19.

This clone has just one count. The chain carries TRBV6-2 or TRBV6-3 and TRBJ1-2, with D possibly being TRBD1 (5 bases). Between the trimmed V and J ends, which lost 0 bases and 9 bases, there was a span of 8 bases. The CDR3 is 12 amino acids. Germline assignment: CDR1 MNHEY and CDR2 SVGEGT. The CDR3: CASSYSTGSYTF. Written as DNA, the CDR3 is TGTGCCAGCAGTTACTCTACAGGAAGCTACACCTTC.

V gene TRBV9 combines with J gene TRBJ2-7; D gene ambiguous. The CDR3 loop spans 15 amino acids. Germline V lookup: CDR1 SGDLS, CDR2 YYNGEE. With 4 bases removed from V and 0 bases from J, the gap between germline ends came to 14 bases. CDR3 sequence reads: CASSPDSVPSYEQYF. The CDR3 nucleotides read TGTGCCAGCAGCCCCGATAGTGTTCCCTCCTACGAGCAGTACTTC.

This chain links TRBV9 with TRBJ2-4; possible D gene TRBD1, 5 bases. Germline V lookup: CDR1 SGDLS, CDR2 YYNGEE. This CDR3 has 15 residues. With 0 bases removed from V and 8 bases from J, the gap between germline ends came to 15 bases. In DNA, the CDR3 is TGTGCCAGCAGCGTAGAGCTTGGTGCAGGGTACATTCAGTACTTC. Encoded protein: CASSVELGAGYIQYF.

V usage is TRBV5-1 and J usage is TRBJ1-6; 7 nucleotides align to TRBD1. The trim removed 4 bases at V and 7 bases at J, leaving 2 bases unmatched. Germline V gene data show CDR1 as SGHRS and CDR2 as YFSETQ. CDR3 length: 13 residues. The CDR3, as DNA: TGCGCCAGCAGCCTACAGGGGAATTCACCCCTCCACTTT. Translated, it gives CASSLQGNSPLHF.

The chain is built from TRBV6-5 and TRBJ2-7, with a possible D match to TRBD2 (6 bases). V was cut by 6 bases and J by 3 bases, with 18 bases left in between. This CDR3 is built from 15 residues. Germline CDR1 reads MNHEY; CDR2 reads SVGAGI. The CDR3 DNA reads TGTGCCAGCAGCATCACTGGAGGAGGGAGCTACGAGCAGTACTTC. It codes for CASSITGGGSYEQYF.

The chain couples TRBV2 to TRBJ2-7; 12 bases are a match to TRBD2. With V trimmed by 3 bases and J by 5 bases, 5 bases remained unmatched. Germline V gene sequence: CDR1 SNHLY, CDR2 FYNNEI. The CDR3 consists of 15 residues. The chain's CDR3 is CASSERTSGIHEQYF. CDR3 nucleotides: TGTGCCAGCAGTGAGAGGACTAGCGGGATTCACGAGCAGTACTTC.

The DNA for the CDR3 is TGTGCCAGCAGTTACTCGACCGGGGGGCAGACCCAGTACTTC. This translates into CASSYSTGGQTQYF. V usage is TRBV6-5 and J usage is TRBJ2-5, with TRBD2 as a possible D gene (7 bases). The CDR3 contains 14 residues. V dropped 0 bases and J dropped 6 bases, with 11 bases sitting between them. CDR1 is MNHEY and CDR2 is SVGAGI in the germline V gene.

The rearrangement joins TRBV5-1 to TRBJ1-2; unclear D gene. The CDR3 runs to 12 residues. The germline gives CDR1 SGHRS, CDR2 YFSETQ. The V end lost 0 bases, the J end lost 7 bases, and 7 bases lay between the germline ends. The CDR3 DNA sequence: TGCGCCAGCAGCTTGGACAATCGTGGCTACACCTTC. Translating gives CASSLDNRGYTF.

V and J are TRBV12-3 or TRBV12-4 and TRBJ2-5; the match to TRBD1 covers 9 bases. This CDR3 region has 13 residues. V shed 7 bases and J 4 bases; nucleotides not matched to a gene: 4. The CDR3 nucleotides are TGTGCCAGCACCCGGACAGGGGCAGAGACCCAGTACTTC. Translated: CASTRTGAETQYF.

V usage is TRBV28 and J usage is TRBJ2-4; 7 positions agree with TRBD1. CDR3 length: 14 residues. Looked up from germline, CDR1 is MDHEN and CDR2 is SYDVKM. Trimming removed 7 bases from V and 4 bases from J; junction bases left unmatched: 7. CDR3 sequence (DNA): TGTGCCAGCACCCGGGGACAGCCAAAAAACATTCAGTACTTC. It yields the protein CASTRGQPKNIQYF. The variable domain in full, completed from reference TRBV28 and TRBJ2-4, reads DVKVTQSSRYLVKRTGEKVFLECVQDMDHENMFWYRQDPGLGLRLIYFSYDVKMKEKGDIPEGYSVSREKKERFSLILESASTNQTSMYLCASTRGQPKNIQYFGAGTRLSVL.

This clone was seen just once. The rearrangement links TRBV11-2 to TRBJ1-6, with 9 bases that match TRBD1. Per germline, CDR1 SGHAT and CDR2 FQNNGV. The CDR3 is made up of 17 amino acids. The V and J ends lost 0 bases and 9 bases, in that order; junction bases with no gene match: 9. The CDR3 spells CASSLEQDRGWSSPLHF. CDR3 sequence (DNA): TGTGCCAGCAGCTTAGAACAGGACAGGGGATGGAGTTCACCCCTCCACTTT.

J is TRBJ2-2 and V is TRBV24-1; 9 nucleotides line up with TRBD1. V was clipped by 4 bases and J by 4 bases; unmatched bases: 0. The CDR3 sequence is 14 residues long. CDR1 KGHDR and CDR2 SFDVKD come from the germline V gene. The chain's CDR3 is CATSEQGATGELFF. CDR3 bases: TGTGCCACCAGTGAACAGGGGGCCACCGGGGAGCTGTTTTTT.

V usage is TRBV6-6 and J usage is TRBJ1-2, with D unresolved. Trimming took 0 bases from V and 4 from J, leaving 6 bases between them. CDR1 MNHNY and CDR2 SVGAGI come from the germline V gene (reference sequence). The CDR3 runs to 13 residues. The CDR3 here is CASSYSRVYGYTF. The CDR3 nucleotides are TGTGCCAGCAGTTACTCGAGAGTCTATGGCTACACCTTC.

The CDR3 loop is CASSERQGLISEAFF. The CDR3 bases are TGTGCCAGCAGTGAAAGACAGGGTCTGATTAGTGAAGCTTTCTTT. The rearrangement links TRBV2 to TRBJ1-1, with TRBD1 matching over 7 bases. V lost 2 bases and J lost 7; bases outside the gene matches: 10. The CDR3 covers 15 residues. Per the germline V gene, CDR1 is SNHLY and CDR2 is FYNNEI.

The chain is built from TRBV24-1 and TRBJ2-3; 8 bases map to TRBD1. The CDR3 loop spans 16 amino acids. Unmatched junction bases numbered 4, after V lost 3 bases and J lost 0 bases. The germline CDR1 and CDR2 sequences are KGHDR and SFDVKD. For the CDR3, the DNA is TGTGCCACCAGTGATCCCGGGACAGGTAGCACAGATACGCAGTATTTT. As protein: CATSDPGTGSTDTQYF.

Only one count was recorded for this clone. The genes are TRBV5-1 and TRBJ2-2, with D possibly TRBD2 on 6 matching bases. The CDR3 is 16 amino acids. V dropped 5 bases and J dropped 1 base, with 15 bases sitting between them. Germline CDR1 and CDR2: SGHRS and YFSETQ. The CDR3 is CASSGGTELNTGELFF. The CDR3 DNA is TGCGCCAGCAGTGGGGGGACTGAACTGAACACCGGGGAGCTGTTTTTT.

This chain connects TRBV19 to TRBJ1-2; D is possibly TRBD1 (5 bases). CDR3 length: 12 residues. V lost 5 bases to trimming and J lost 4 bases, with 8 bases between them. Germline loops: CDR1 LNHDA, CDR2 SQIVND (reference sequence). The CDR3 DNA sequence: TGTGCCAGTAGTTTTGGGGCCTATGGCTACACCTTC. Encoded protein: CASSFGAYGYTF.

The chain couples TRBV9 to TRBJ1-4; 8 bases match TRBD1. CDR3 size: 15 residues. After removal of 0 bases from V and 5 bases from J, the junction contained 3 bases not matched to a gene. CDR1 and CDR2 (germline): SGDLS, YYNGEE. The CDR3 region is CASSVGTGTNEKLFF. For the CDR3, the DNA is TGTGCCAGCAGCGTAGGGACAGGGACGAATGAAAAACTGTTTTTT.

The chain's CDR3 is CASMETGAFSGANVLTF. CDR3 bases: TGTGCCAGCATGGAGACAGGGGCTTTCTCTGGGGCCAACGTCCTGACTTTC. The V gene is TRBV28, the J gene TRBJ2-6, with 8 bases fitting TRBD1. CDR1 and CDR2 (germline): MDHEN, SYDVKM. With 7 bases clipped from V and 0 bases from J, the junction kept 8 bases outside the gene matches. CDR3 length equals 17 residues.

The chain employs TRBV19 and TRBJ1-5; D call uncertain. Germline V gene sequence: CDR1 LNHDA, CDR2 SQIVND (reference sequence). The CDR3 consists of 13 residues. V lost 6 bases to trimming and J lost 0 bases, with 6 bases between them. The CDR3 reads CASSRNSNQPQHF. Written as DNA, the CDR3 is TGTGCCAGTAGCAGAAATAGCAATCAGCCCCAGCATTTT.